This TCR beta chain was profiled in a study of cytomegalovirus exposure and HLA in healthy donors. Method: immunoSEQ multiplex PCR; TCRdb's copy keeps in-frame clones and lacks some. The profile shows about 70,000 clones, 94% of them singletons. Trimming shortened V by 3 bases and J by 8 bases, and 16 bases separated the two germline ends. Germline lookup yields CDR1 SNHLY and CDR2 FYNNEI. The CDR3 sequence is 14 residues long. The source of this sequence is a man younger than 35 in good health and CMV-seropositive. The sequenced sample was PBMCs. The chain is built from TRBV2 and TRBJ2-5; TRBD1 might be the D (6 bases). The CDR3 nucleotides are TGTGCCAGCAGTGAGGGTATAGAGGGGGAAACCCAGTACTTC. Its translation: CASSEGIEGETQYF.